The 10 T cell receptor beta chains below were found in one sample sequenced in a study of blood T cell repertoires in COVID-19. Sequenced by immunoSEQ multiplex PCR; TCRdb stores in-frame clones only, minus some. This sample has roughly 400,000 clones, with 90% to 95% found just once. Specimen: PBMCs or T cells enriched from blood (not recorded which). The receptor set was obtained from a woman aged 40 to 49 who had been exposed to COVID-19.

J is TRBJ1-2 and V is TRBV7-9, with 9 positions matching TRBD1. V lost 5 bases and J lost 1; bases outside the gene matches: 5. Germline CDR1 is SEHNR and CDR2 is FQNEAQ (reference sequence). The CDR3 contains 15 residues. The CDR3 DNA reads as TGTGCCAGCAGCCGGACGGGACAGGGTAACTATGGCTACACCTTC. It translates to CASSRTGQGNYGYTF. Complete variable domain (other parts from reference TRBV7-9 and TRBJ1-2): DTGVSQNPRHKITKRGQNVTFRCDPISEHNRLYWYRQTLGQGPEFLTYFQNEAQLEKSRLLSDRFSAERPKGSFSTLEIQRTEQGDSAMYLCASSRTGQGNYGYTFGSGTRLTVV.

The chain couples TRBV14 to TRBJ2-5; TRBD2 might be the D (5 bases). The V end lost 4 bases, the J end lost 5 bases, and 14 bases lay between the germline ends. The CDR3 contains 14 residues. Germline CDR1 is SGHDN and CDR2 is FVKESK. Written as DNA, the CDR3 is TGTGCCAGCAGCCGTATAGCCCCGGGGGAGACCCAGTACTTC. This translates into CASSRIAPGETQYF.

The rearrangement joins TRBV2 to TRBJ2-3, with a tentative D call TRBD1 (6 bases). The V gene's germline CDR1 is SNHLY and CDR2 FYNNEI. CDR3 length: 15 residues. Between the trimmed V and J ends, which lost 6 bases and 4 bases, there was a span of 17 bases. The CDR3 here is CASRRTDLSADTQYF. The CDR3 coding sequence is TGTGCCAGCAGGCGGACAGATTTGAGCGCAGATACGCAGTATTTT.

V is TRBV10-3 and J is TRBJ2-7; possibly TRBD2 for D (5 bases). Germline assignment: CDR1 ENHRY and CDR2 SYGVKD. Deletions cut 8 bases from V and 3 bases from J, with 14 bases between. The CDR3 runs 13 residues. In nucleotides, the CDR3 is TGTGCCATCCGGGAAGTCGGGATCTACGAGCAGTACTTC. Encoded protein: CAIREVGIYEQYF.

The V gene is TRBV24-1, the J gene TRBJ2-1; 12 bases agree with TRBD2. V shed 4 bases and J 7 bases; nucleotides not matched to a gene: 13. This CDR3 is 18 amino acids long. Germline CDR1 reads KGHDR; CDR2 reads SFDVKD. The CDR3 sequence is CATSDPSGRAGTKNEQFF. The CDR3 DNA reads TGTGCCACCAGTGACCCTAGCGGGAGGGCCGGTACGAAAAATGAGCAGTTCTTC.

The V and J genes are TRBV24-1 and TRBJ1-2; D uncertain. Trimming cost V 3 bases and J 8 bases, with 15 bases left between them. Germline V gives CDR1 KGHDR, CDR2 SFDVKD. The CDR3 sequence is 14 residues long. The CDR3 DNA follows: TGTGCCACCAGTGATCCGCGGACTGGTAGGGGCTACACCTTC. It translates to CATSDPRTGRGYTF.

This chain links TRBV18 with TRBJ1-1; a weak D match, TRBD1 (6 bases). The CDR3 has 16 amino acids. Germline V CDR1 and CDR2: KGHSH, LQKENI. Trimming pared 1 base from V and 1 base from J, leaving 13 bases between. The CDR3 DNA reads TGTGCCAGCTCACCACTTGGGGGCGAGGGGAACACTGAAGCTTTCTTT. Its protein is CASSPLGGEGNTEAFF. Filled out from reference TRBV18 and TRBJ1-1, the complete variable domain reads NAGVMQNPRHLVRRRGQEARLRCSPMKGHSHVYWYRQLPEEGLKFMVYLQKENIIDESGMPKERFSAEFPKEGPSILRIQQVVRGDSAAYFCASSPLGGEGNTEAFFGQGTRLTVV.

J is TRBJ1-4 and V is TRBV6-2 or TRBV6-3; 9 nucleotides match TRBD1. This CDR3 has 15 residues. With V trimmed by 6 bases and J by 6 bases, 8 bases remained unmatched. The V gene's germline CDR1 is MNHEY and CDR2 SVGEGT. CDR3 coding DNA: TGTGCCAGCAGCCCTACGGGACAGGGCTATGAAAAACTGTTTTTT. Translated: CASSPTGQGYEKLFF.

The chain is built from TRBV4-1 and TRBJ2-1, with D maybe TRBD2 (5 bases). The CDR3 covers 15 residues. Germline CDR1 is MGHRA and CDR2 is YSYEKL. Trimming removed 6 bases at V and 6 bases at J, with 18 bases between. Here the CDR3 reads CASSLDSRAGNEQFF. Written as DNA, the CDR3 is TGCGCCAGCAGTTTGGACTCCCGGGCGGGCAATGAGCAGTTCTTC.

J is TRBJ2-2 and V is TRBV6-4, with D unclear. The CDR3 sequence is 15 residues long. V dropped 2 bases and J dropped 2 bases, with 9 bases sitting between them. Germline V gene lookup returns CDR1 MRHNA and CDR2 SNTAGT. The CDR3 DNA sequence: TGTGCCAGCAGTGACGGTCAGGTTAACACCGGGGAGCTGTTTTTT. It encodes CASSDGQVNTGELFF.